The clone carrying this T cell receptor (beta chain) was counted between two and nine times. The entry originates in a study of T cell changes during pregnancy in multiple sclerosis. Method: immunoSEQ multiplex PCR; TCRdb's copy keeps in-frame clones and lacks some. The sample has around 99,000 clones, 85% to 95% seen once. The CDR3 is 11 residues long. V lost 0 bases and J lost 6, with 5 bases in between. In germline, CDR1 is DFQATT, CDR2 SNEGSKA (reference sequence). Here the sequenced sample was peripheral blood, taken in the first trimester of pregnancy. The V gene is TRBV20-1, the J gene TRBJ1-1; D not resolved. This TCR came from a female donor with multiple sclerosis, enrolled in a pregnancy study. DNA of the CDR3: TGCAGTGCTAGAGAGATAGCTGAAGCTTTCTTT. It is translated as CSAREIAEAFF.